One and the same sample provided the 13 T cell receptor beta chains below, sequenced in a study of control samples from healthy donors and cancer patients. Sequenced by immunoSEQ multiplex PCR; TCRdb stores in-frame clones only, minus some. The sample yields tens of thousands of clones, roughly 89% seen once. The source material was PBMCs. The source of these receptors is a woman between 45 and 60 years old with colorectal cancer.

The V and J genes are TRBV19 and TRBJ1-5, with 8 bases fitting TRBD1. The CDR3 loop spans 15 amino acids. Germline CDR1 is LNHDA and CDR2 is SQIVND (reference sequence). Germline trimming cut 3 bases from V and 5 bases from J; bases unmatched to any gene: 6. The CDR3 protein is CASSISGTGYQPQHF. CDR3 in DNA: TGTGCCAGTAGTATCTCAGGGACAGGTTATCAGCCCCAGCATTTT. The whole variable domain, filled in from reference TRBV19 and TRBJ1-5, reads DGGITQSPKYLFRKEGQNVTLSCEQNLNHDAMYWYRQDPGQGLRLIYYSQIVNDFQKGDIAEGYSVSREKKESFPLTVTSAQKNPTAFYLCASSISGTGYQPQHFGDGTRLSIL.

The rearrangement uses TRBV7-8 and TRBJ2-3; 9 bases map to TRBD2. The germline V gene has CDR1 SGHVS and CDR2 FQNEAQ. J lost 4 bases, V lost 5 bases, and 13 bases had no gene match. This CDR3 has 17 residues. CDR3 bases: TGTGCCAGCAGCCCCCGGAGTGCGGGGGGGCTCCCAGATACGCAGTATTTT. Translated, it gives CASSPRSAGGLPDTQYF.

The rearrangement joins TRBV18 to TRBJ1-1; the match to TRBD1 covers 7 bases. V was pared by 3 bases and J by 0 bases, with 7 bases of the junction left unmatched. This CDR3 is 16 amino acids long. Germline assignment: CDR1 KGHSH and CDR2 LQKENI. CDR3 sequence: CASSPGQGVMNTEAFF. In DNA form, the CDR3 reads TGTGCCAGCTCACCTGGTCAGGGGGTCATGAACACTGAAGCTTTCTTT.

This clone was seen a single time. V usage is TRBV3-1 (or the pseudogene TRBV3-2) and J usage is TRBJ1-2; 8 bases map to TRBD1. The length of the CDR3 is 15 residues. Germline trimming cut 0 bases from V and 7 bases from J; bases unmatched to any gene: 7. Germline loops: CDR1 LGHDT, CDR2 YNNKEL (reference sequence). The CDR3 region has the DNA TGTGCCAGCAGCCAAGATTACAGGGGGGATAGTGGCTACACCTTC. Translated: CASSQDYRGDSGYTF.

The chain's CDR3 is CASSSREGGFYEQYV. The DNA of the CDR3 is TGTGCCAGCAGCTCCAGGGAGGGGGGATTCTACGAGCAGTACGTC. V usage is TRBV7-8 and J usage is TRBJ2-7, with D possibly TRBD2 on 7 matching bases. This CDR3 comprises 15 residues. Trimming stripped 4 bases from V and 3 bases from J, with 16 bases between. Germline V lookup: CDR1 SGHVS, CDR2 FQNEAQ.

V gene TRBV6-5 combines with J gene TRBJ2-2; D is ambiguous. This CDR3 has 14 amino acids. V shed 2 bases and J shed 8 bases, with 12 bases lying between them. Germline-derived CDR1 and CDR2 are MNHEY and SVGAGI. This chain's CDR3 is CASSYTAPTGELFF. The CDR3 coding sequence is TGTGCCAGCAGTTACACTGCCCCCACAGGGGAGCTGTTTTTT.

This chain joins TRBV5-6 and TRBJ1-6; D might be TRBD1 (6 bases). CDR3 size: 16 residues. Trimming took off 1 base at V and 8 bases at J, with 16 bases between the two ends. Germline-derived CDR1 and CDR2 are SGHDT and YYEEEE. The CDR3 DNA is TGTGCCAGCAGCTTGAGTACCACAGGGAATTATTCACCCCTCCACTTT. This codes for CASSLSTTGNYSPLHF. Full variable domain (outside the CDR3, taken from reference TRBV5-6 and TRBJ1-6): DAGVTQSPTHLIKTRGQQVTLRCSPKSGHDTVSWYQQALGQGPQFIFQYYEEEERQRGNFPDRFSGHQFPNYSSELNVNALLLGDSALYLCASSLSTTGNYSPLHFGNGTRLTVT.

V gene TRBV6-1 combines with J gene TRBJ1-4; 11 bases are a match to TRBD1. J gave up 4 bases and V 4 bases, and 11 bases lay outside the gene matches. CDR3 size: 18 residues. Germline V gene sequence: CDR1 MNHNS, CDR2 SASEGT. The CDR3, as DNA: TGTGCCAGCAGTGGACCCGGGACAGGGGGGGTTTTTAATGAAAAACTGTTTTTT. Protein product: CASSGPGTGGVFNEKLFF.

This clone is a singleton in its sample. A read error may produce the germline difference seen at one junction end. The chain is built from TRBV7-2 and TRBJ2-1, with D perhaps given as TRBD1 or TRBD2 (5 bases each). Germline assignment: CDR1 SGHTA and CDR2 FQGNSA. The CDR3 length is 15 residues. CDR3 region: CASSLDSGTGNEQFF. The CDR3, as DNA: TGTGCCAGCAGTTTAGATTCCGGGACGGGAAATGAGCAGTTCTTC.

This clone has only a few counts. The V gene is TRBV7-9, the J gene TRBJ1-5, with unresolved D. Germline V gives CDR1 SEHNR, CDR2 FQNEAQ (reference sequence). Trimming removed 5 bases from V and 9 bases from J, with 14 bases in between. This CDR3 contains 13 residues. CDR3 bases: TGTGCCAGCAGCCCGTGGACCTGGCGGCCCCAGCATTTT. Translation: CASSPWTWRPQHF.

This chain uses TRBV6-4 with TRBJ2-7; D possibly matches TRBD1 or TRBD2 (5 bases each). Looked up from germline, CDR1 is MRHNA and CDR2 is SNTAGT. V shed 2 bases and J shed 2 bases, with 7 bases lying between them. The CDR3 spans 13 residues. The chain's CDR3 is CASSDGDAYEQYV. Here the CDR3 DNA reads TGTGCCAGCAGTGACGGGGACGCCTACGAGCAGTACGTC.

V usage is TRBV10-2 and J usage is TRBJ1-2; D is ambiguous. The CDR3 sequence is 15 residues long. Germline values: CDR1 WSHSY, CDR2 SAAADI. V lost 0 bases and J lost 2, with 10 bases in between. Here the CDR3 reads CASSESVDWNYGYTF. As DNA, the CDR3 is TGCGCCAGCAGTGAGTCTGTGGATTGGAACTATGGCTACACCTTC.

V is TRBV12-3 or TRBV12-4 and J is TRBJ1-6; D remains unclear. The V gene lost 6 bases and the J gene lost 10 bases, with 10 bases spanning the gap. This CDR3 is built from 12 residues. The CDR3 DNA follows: TGTGCCAGCAGAACAAGCGGATCACCCCTCCACTTT. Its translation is CASRTSGSPLHF.